A single sample is the source of the 15 T cell receptor beta chains below, sequenced in a study of cytomegalovirus exposure and HLA in healthy donors. This PCR relied on a set of 60 Vbeta primers and 13 Jbeta primers. Sequencing was performed with immunoSEQ multiplex PCR; in TCRdb, only in-frame clones are kept and a portion is missing. The sample carries about 85,000 clones, 60% to 80% recorded once. Sequences were obtained from PBMCs. The receptors were sampled from a woman aged 45 to 65 in good health and CMV-seropositive.

The rearrangement joins TRBV7-9 to TRBJ2-5; 7 bases are a match to TRBD1. V gave up 5 bases and J gave up 3 bases; unmatched junction bases: 9. Germline assignment: CDR1 SEHNR and CDR2 FQNEAQ (reference sequence). CDR3 length: 15 residues. The CDR3 loop is CASSRFRQGEETQYF. The CDR3 region has the DNA TGTGCCAGCAGCCGTTTTCGACAGGGCGAAGAGACCCAGTACTTC.

The V call is TRBV29-1, the J call TRBJ2-3; TRBD2 agrees at 13 bases. CDR3 length: 15 amino acids. The V gene's germline CDR1 is SQVTM and CDR2 ANQGSEA. Trimming at V came to 5 bases and at J to 1 base, leaving 3 bases not matched to a gene. CDR3 in DNA: TGCAGCGTTACCGGGACTAGCGGGGGCACAGATACGCAGTATTTT. Residues: CSVTGTSGGTDTQYF.

The chain uses TRBV5-6 and TRBJ1-3, with TRBD1 as a possible D gene (6 bases). Between the trimmed V and J ends, which lost 3 bases and 1 base, there was a span of 17 bases. Germline V gene data show CDR1 as SGHDT and CDR2 as YYEEEE. CDR3 length equals 17 residues. The CDR3 bases are TGTGCCAGCAGCTCTACAGGGAATGGTGTTTCTGGAAACACCATATATTTT. Translating gives CASSSTGNGVSGNTIYF.

The chain joins TRBV10-3 to TRBJ2-7, with D possibly matching TRBD2 (5 bases). The CDR3 spans 11 residues. Germline V lookup: CDR1 ENHRY, CDR2 SYGVKD. With 4 bases removed from V and 5 bases from J, the gap between germline ends came to 6 bases. Here the CDR3 reads CAISGGDEQYF. The CDR3 coding sequence is TGTGCCATCAGTGGGGGAGACGAGCAGTACTTC.

V and J are TRBV7-2 and TRBJ2-1; 8 bases match TRBD2. CDR1 and CDR2 (germline): SGHTA, FQGNSA. The CDR3 is made up of 19 amino acids. Trimming took 1 base from V and 0 from J; bases not matched to a gene: 11. As DNA, the CDR3 is TGTGCCAGCAGCTTAGTGGGCGGGGGGACTCCGAGCTCCTACAATGAGCAGTTCTTC. This codes for CASSLVGGGTPSSYNEQFF.

With regard to this clone: An end of the junction differs from the germline gene, which may be a read error. The chain links TRBV7-9 to TRBJ2-5, with TRBD2 matching 14 bases. Germline V gene data show CDR1 as SEHNR and CDR2 as FQNEAQ (reference sequence). This CDR3 has 18 residues. The CDR3 loop is CSSSPWTSGGTGQETQYF. The CDR3, as DNA: TGTTCCAGCAGCCCCTGGACTAGCGGGGGGACGGGACAAGAGACCCAGTACTTC. Full variable domain (rest looked up from reference TRBV7-9 and TRBJ2-5): DTGVSQNPRHKITKRGQNVTFRCDPISEHNRLYWYRQTLGQGPEFLTYFQNEAQLEKSRLLSDRFSAERPKGSFSTLEIQRTEQGDSAMYLCSSSPWTSGGTGQETQYFGPGTRLLVL.

The J gene is TRBJ1-2, the V gene TRBV30, with D perhaps matching TRBD1 (6 bases). In germline, CDR1 is GTSNPN, CDR2 SVGIG (reference sequence). CDR3 length: 14 residues. V lost 0 bases, J lost 4 bases, and 12 bases lay in between. CDR3 bases: TGTGCCTGGAGTGTAACAGGGCGGGTCTATGGCTACACCTTC. Protein sequence: CAWSVTGRVYGYTF.

This sequence joins TRBV19 and TRBJ2-2; 7 positions match TRBD2. Germline V gene lookup returns CDR1 LNHDA and CDR2 SQIVND (reference sequence). Trimming cost V 3 bases and J 4 bases; bases outside gene matches: 2. CDR3 length equals 14 residues. The DNA of the CDR3 is TGTGCCAGTAGTATGGGACTAATCACCGGGGAGCTGTTTTTT. Amino acids: CASSMGLITGELFF. Filled out from reference TRBV19 and TRBJ2-2, the complete variable domain reads DGGITQSPKYLFRKEGQNVTLSCEQNLNHDAMYWYRQDPGQGLRLIYYSQIVNDFQKGDIAEGYSVSREKKESFPLTVTSAQKNPTAFYLCASSMGLITGELFFGEGSRLTVL.

This clone is a singleton in its sample. The genes are TRBV5-4 and TRBJ2-3; TRBD1 aligns across 9 bases. CDR1 and CDR2 from the germline V gene are SGHNT and YYREEE (reference sequence). This CDR3 comprises 15 residues. Germline trimming cut 4 bases from V and 4 bases from J; bases unmatched to any gene: 7. CDR3 bases: TGTGCCAGCAGCCCGGGACAGGGAGGTGCAGATACGCAGTATTTT. This translates into CASSPGQGGADTQYF.

The chain combines TRBV10-3 with TRBJ2-1; 9 nucleotides match TRBD2. The junction had 8 bases not matched to a gene; V was cut back by 3 bases and J by 5 bases. Germline V lookup: CDR1 ENHRY, CDR2 SYGVKD. This CDR3 comprises 16 residues. CDR3 sequence: CAISDMGAGGHNEQFF. The CDR3 nucleotides read TGTGCCATCAGTGATATGGGAGCGGGGGGTCACAATGAGCAGTTCTTC.

The rearrangement joins TRBV10-3 to TRBJ2-1; 10 bases map to TRBD1. Germline lookup yields CDR1 ENHRY and CDR2 SYGVKD. This CDR3 contains 13 residues. The ends lost 11 bases at V and 8 bases at J; junction bases unmatched: 9. CDR3 residues: CAYSGQGIDEQFF. CDR3 sequence (DNA): TGTGCCTATTCGGGACAGGGGATTGATGAGCAGTTCTTC.

The rearrangement links TRBV4-1 to TRBJ2-1, with 10 bases identical to TRBD2. The CDR3 consists of 17 residues. Trimming removed 0 bases from V and 5 bases from J; junction bases left unmatched: 7. Germline CDR1 and CDR2: MGHRA and YSYEKL. The CDR3 DNA follows: TGCGCCAGCAGCCAAGATAGAGCTAGCGGGGGTCACAATGAGCAGTTCTTC. Protein sequence: CASSQDRASGGHNEQFF.

The chain carries TRBV27 and TRBJ1-5; D is unclear. The CDR3 runs to 13 residues. Germline values: CDR1 MNHEY, CDR2 SMNVEV (reference sequence). Between the trimmed V and J ends, which lost 3 bases and 1 base, there was a span of 4 bases. As DNA, the CDR3 is TGTGCCAGCAGTTTCGTAAGCAATCAGCCCCAGCATTTT. This sequence encodes CASSFVSNQPQHF.

This chain joins TRBV19 and TRBJ1-4; TRBD1 aligns across 7 bases. The CDR3 has 15 residues. Per the germline V gene, CDR1 is LNHDA and CDR2 is SQIVND (reference sequence). V shed 5 bases, J shed 4 bases, and the junction held 7 bases outside the gene matches. CDR3 DNA: TGTGCCAGTAGTCCCCGGGACAGCCTTAATGAAAAACTGTTTTTT. Residues: CASSPRDSLNEKLFF.

This clone was observed once. The chain employs TRBV19 and TRBJ1-5; TRBD1 matches at 7 bases. The CDR3 is made up of 18 amino acids. Trimming at V came to 2 bases and at J to 0 bases, leaving 10 bases not matched to a gene. CDR1 and CDR2 from the germline V gene are LNHDA and SQIVND (reference sequence). The CDR3 sequence: CASSIFGQVHDSNQPQHF. CDR3 nucleotides: TGTGCCAGTAGTATATTTGGACAGGTCCATGATAGCAATCAGCCCCAGCATTTT.